This T cell receptor beta chain is from a study of blood T cell repertoires in COVID-19. Study as a whole: Whether acute or convalescent, the COVID-19 samples came from the United States, Italy and Spain. Sources were T cells, B-cell-depleted T cells, or PBMCs; the material itself was cDNA or gDNA.

As originally analysed: The authors estimated nucleated cell counts from reference gene primer amplification. The assay was immunoSEQ multiplex PCR, and TCRdb's table has in-frame clones only and misses some. The DNA gave D and trimming, while V, J and clone size come from that table. The profile shows about 160,000 clones, around 84% of them singletons. The specimen was peripheral blood. This receptor was taken from a human donor with acute or convalescent COVID-19. The donor label of this sample is uncertain.

For the CDR3, the DNA is TGTGCCAGCAGCTTGGCCGAGACAGTTCCTTCCTCTGGAAACACCATATATTTT. It yields the protein CASSLAETVPSSGNTIYF. The genes are TRBV5-8 and TRBJ1-3; possibly TRBD1 for D (5 bases). The CDR3 is 18 amino acids. V was clipped by 0 bases and J by 0 bases, with 16 bases between them. Germline V gene data show CDR1 as SGHTS and CDR2 as YDEGEE.